A single sample gave rise to the 15 T cell receptor beta chains below, sequenced in a study of cytomegalovirus exposure and HLA in healthy donors. The PCR ran on 60 Vbeta and 13 Jbeta primers. The method was immunoSEQ multiplex PCR; TCRdb's version includes in-frame clones alone and lacks a portion of them. Of 75,000 to 100,000 clones listed, roughly 79% are singletons. Specimen: PBMCs. These receptors all come from a man between 25 and 39 years old in good health and CMV-seronegative.

This clone turned up a few times. The rearrangement uses TRBV6-1 and TRBJ2-1; TRBD1 matches at 8 bases. The J segment lost 6 bases and the V segment lost 3 bases, leaving 10 bases of the junction unmatched. CDR3 length: 16 residues. Germline assignment: CDR1 MNHNS and CDR2 SASEGT. CDR3 residues: CASSDRGQVDRNEQFF. CDR3 DNA sequence: TGTGCCAGCAGTGACAGGGGACAGGTGGATCGCAATGAGCAGTTCTTC.

This clone was seen only once. V usage is TRBV7-2 and J usage is TRBJ2-7; 7 bases are shared with TRBD1. The germline CDR1 and CDR2 sequences are SGHTA and FQGNSA. V lost 3 bases and J lost 3; bases outside the gene matches: 2. The CDR3 spans 13 residues. The CDR3 DNA is TGTGCCAGCAGCTTTCGGGACAGCTACGAGCAGTACTTC. Encoded protein: CASSFRDSYEQYF.

The chain recombines TRBV27 with TRBJ2-1, with TRBD2 matching 7 bases. V lost 5 bases, J lost 8 bases, and 18 bases stayed unmatched. The CDR3 spans 17 residues. CDR1 and CDR2 from the germline V gene are MNHEY and SMNVEV (reference sequence). This CDR3 is CASSHGLDWGGGDEQFF. The CDR3 nucleotides read TGTGCCAGCAGTCATGGACTAGATTGGGGGGGAGGAGATGAGCAGTTCTTC.

The chain joins TRBV5-1 to TRBJ2-1, with D maybe TRBD1 (6 bases). The germline V gene has CDR1 SGHRS and CDR2 YFSETQ. The length of the CDR3 is 16 residues. Deletions cut 3 bases from V and 6 bases from J, with 19 bases between. The DNA for the CDR3 is TGCGCCAGCAGCTCTCTTACAGGGTTAGATGGCAATGAGCAGTTCTTC. It codes for CASSSLTGLDGNEQFF.

The rearrangement links TRBV9 to TRBJ2-1; D unresolved. From germline, CDR1 is SGDLS and CDR2 YYNGEE. The CDR3 extends over 14 amino acids. With 0 bases removed from V and 2 bases from J, the gap between germline ends came to 6 bases. CDR3 DNA: TGTGCCAGCAGCGTAGATGCGACCTACAATGAGCAGTTCTTC. Translating it yields CASSVDATYNEQFF.

A single count supports this clone. The V gene is TRBV9, the J gene TRBJ1-5; D remains unclear. Germline CDR1 SGDLS, CDR2 YYNGEE. V dropped 0 bases and J dropped 2 bases, with 12 bases sitting between them. The CDR3 totals 16 residues. In DNA form, the CDR3 reads TGTGCCAGCAGCGTAGGGCCCTTGATCGGCAATCAGCCCCAGCATTTT. This gives the protein CASSVGPLIGNQPQHF.

This clone was observed a handful of times. The rearrangement joins TRBV6-6 to TRBJ1-5, with D possibly TRBD1 on 6 matching bases. CDR3 length: 15 residues. The germline CDR1 and CDR2 sequences are MNHNY and SVGAGI (reference sequence). V gave up 5 bases and J gave up 3 bases, with 14 bases separating them. Written as DNA, the CDR3 is TGTGCCAGCAGTCTAAGTCGACAGGCCAATCAGCCCCAGCATTTT. It encodes CASSLSRQANQPQHF.

The V gene is TRBV5-1, the J gene TRBJ1-1; 8 nucleotides agree with TRBD1. V lost 1 base to trimming and J lost 0 bases; unmatched junction nucleotides: 2. CDR3 size: 15 residues. CDR1 SGHRS and CDR2 YFSETQ come from the germline V gene. DNA for the CDR3: TGCGCCAGCAGCTTGAGGACAGGGATGAACACTGAAGCTTTCTTT. Translating gives CASSLRTGMNTEAFF.

This clone was observed a few times. V and J are TRBV12-5 and TRBJ2-7, with 9 bases aligning to TRBD1. Germline V gives CDR1 LGHNT, CDR2 FRNRAP. V gave up 6 bases and J gave up 3 bases; unmatched junction bases: 6. CDR3 length: 14 amino acids. The CDR3 reads CASGWGTGNYEQYV. The CDR3 coding sequence is TGTGCTAGTGGCTGGGGGACAGGGAACTACGAGCAGTACGTC.

The chain uses TRBV9 and TRBJ2-5, with TRBD2 identical over 13 bases. The germline gives CDR1 SGDLS, CDR2 YYNGEE. The ends lost 4 bases at V and 0 bases at J; junction bases unmatched: 3. This CDR3 has 16 residues. Here the CDR3 reads CASSTGTSGDQETQYF. The CDR3 DNA is TGTGCCAGCAGCACAGGGACTAGCGGGGACCAAGAGACCCAGTACTTC.

The V and J genes are TRBV5-1 and TRBJ2-2, with TRBD2 identical over 13 bases. The CDR3 runs 17 residues. Trimming removed 0 bases from V and 2 bases from J; junction bases left unmatched: 1. Germline V gene sequence: CDR1 SGHRS, CDR2 YFSETQ. The CDR3 sequence: CASSLGLAGGNTGELFF. CDR3 in DNA: TGCGCCAGCAGCTTGGGACTAGCGGGAGGAAACACCGGGGAGCTGTTTTTT.

The chain couples TRBV10-1 to TRBJ1-4; D remains unclear. Germline-derived CDR1 and CDR2 are WNHNN and SYGVQD (reference sequence). V lost 0 bases and J lost 7, with 15 bases in between. The CDR3 extends over 16 amino acids. The CDR3 region is CASSESSGSHPEKLFF. For the CDR3, the DNA is TGCGCCAGCAGTGAGTCGTCCGGGAGTCATCCTGAAAAACTGTTTTTT.

The chain carries TRBV7-9 and TRBJ1-4; unclear D gene. The V end lost 3 bases, the J end lost 0 bases, and 5 bases lay between the germline ends. This CDR3 is built from 14 residues. CDR1 is SEHNR, CDR2 FQNEAQ, per germline (reference sequence). Written as DNA, the CDR3 is TGTGCCAGCAGCTTCCCCGCAACTAATGAAAAACTGTTTTTT. Translation gives CASSFPATNEKLFF.

This clone was seen a handful of times. The V gene is TRBV5-1, the J gene TRBJ1-1; D gene ambiguous. The CDR3 is 13 residues long. V lost 4 bases and J lost 1, with 8 bases in between. CDR1 and CDR2 (germline): SGHRS, YFSETQ. The CDR3 loop reads CASSASGNTEAFF. The CDR3, as DNA: TGCGCCAGCAGCGCGAGCGGGAACACTGAAGCTTTCTTT.

The rearrangement uses TRBV2 and TRBJ2-7; TRBD1 matches 10 bases. The length of the CDR3 is 13 residues. From germline, CDR1 is SNHLY and CDR2 FYNNEI. The ends lost 8 bases at V and 4 bases at J; junction bases unmatched: 5. The DNA for the CDR3 is TGTGCCAGCCAGGACAGGGGGAGATACGAGCAGTACTTC. Its protein product is CASQDRGRYEQYF.